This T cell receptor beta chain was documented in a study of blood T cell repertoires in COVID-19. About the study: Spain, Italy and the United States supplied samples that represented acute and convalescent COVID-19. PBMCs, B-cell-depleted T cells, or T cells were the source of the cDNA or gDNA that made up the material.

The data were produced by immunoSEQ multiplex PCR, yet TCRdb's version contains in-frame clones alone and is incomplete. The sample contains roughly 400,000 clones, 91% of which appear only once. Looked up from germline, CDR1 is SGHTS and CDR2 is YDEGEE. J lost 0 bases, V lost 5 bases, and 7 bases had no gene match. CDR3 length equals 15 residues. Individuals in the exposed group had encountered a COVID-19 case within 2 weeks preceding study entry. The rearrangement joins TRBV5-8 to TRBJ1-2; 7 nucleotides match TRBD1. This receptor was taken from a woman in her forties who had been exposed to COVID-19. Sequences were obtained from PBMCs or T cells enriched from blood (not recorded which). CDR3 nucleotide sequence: TGTGCCAGCAGTCGGGACAGCCAGTCTAACTATGGCTACACCTTC. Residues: CASSRDSQSNYGYTF.